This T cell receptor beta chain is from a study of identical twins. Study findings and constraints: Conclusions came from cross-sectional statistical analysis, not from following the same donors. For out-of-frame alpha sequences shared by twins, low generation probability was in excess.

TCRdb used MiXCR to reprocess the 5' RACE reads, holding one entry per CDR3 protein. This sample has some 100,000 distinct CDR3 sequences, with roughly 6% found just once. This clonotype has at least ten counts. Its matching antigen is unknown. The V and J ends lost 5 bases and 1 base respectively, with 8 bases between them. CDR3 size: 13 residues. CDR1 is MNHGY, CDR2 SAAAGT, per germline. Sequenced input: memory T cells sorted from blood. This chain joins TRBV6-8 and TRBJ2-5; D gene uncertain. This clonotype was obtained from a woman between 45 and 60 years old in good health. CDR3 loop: CASSPPGQETQYF. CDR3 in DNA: TGTGCCAGCAGTCCCCCGGGCCAAGAGACCCAGTACTTC.